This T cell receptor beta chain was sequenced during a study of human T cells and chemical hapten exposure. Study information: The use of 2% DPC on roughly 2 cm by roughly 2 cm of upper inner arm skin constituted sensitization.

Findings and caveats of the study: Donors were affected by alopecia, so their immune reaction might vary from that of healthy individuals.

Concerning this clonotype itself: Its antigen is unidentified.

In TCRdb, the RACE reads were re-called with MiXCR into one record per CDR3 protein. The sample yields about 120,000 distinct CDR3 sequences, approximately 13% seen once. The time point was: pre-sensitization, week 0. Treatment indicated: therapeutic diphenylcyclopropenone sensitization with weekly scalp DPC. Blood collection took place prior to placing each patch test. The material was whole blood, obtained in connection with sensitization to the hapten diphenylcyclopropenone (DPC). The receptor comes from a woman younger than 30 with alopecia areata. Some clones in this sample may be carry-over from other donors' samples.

The CDR3 loop reads CASSETGARSGYTF. The CDR3 DNA is TGTGCCAGCAGTGAAACCGGGGCCAGGAGTGGCTACACCTTC. V is TRBV6-1 and J is TRBJ1-2, with D possibly matching TRBD1 (5 bases). Between the trimmed V and J ends, which lost 2 bases and 7 bases, there was a span of 14 bases. Germline V gene sequence: CDR1 MNHNS, CDR2 SASEGT. The CDR3 spans 14 residues.